This T cell receptor beta chain is from a study of cytomegalovirus exposure and HLA in healthy donors. Germline CDR1 reads SGHDT; CDR2 reads YYEEEE. CDR3 length: 16 residues. The junction had 9 bases not matched to a gene; V was cut back by 3 bases and J by 1 base. Vbeta (60) and Jbeta (13) primers were used in the PCR. Sequencing used immunoSEQ multiplex PCR; TCRdb keeps in-frame clones, though not all of them. This table has approximately 110,000 clones, 76% appearing once. Sequenced: PBMCs. This clonotype was sampled from a man aged 50-59 years in good health and CMV-seronegative. This chain joins TRBV5-6 and TRBJ1-2; 7 nucleotides line up with TRBD1. The CDR3 region has the DNA TGTGCCAGCAGCTACACAGGGGCACCCTATAACTATGGCTACACCTTC. This encodes CASSYTGAPYNYGYTF.